These 17 T cell receptor beta chains were sequenced from one sample in a study of blood T cell repertoires in COVID-19. Clones were read by immunoSEQ multiplex PCR, and TCRdb kept only the in-frame ones, dropping some. The table records 350,000 or so clones, more than 75% of them present only once. The sequencing sample was made of PBMCs or T cells enriched from blood (not recorded which). These receptors were taken from a young woman who had recovered from COVID-19.

This chain links TRBV12-3 or TRBV12-4 with TRBJ1-3; D gene unclear. The length of the CDR3 is 12 residues. Trimming pared 10 bases from V and 4 bases from J, leaving 11 bases between. DNA for the CDR3: TGTGCCATCCGTATCTCCGGAAACACCATATATTTT. Its translation is CAIRISGNTIYF.

The V gene is TRBV5-4, the J gene TRBJ2-3; 8 bases are shared with TRBD1. Germline V lookup: CDR1 SGHNT, CDR2 YYREEE (reference sequence). The CDR3 has 15 residues. The V gene end was trimmed by 4 bases and the J gene end by 1 base; junction bases not matched to a gene: 5. CDR3 bases: TGTGCCAGCAGCCCAGACAGGGGACGCACAGATACGCAGTATTTT. Amino acid sequence: CASSPDRGRTDTQYF.

The rearrangement links TRBV20-1 to TRBJ2-5, with 7 bases aligning to TRBD2. This CDR3 comprises 12 residues. The J segment lost 5 bases and the V segment lost 3 bases, leaving 3 bases of the junction unmatched. The germline gives CDR1 DFQATT, CDR2 SNEGSKA (reference sequence). The CDR3 region is CSASAGVETQYF. The CDR3 DNA reads as TGCAGTGCTAGTGCGGGGGTTGAGACCCAGTACTTC.

This chain joins TRBV28 and TRBJ1-1; TRBD1 is a possible D gene (6 bases). The CDR3 covers 13 residues. V was pared by 6 bases and J by 4 bases, with 12 bases between. Germline V gives CDR1 MDHEN, CDR2 SYDVKM. The CDR3 bases are TGTGCCAGCAGACCCGGGGGGGCCACTGAAGCTTTCTTT. Translated, it gives CASRPGGATEAFF.

The V and J genes are TRBV5-1 and TRBJ1-1; TRBD1 might be the D (5 bases). Germline loops: CDR1 SGHRS, CDR2 YFSETQ. Trimming cost V 4 bases and J 6 bases, with 19 bases left between them. The CDR3 contains 15 residues. The CDR3 sequence: CASSRGTGTRSEAFF. The CDR3 DNA follows: TGCGCCAGCAGCCGAGGGACTGGGACTCGGTCTGAAGCTTTCTTT.

This clone was recorded only once. The CDR3 reads CASSQTDRVYYGYTF. Written as DNA, the CDR3 is TGTGCCAGCAGCCAGACGGACAGGGTGTACTATGGCTACACCTTC. The chain links TRBV14 to TRBJ1-2; TRBD1 agrees at 8 bases. Germline V CDR1 and CDR2: SGHDN, FVKESK. This CDR3 comprises 15 residues. V was clipped by 3 bases and J by 3 bases; unmatched bases: 6.

This clone was counted between two and nine times. The chain employs TRBV11-2 and TRBJ2-1; the match to TRBD2 covers 7 bases. The CDR3 sequence is 15 residues long. The J segment lost 2 bases and the V segment lost 6 bases, leaving 7 bases of the junction unmatched. Germline values: CDR1 SGHAT, CDR2 FQNNGV. The CDR3 sequence: CASSTPRGAYNEQFF. In nucleotides, the CDR3 is TGTGCCAGCAGTACCCCCCGGGGGGCCTACAATGAGCAGTTCTTC.

This chain links TRBV5-1 with TRBJ2-5; TRBD2 matches at 7 bases. The CDR3 is 17 residues long. CDR1 and CDR2 from the germline V gene are SGHRS and YFSETQ. J lost 2 bases, V lost 4 bases, and 14 bases had no gene match. The CDR3 DNA sequence: TGCGCCAGCAGCCGCCTGGGGGGGAAGGTGCGGCAAGAGACCCAGTACTTC. Protein product: CASSRLGGKVRQETQYF.

The DNA of the CDR3 is TGTGCCAGCAGCGGGGGCCGCGTCGGGGCCAACGTCCTGACTTTC. This encodes CASSGGRVGANVLTF. The chain couples TRBV7-9 to TRBJ2-6; tentative D call: TRBD1 (6 bases). V was clipped by 5 bases and J by 4 bases, with 12 bases between them. This CDR3 region has 15 residues. CDR1 is SEHNR, CDR2 FQNEAQ, per germline (reference sequence).

The rearrangement joins TRBV14 to TRBJ1-6, with 9 nucleotides matching TRBD1. There are 20 residues in the CDR3. The germline CDR1 and CDR2 sequences are SGHDN and FVKESK. Losses at the gene ends were 1 base for V and 1 base for J; bases not matched to a gene: 11. The CDR3 reads CASSQGNRGQRASYNSPLHF. CDR3 nucleotide sequence: TGTGCCAGCAGCCAAGGGAACAGGGGGCAACGGGCTTCCTATAATTCACCCCTCCACTTT.

The sample holds one count of this clone. The chain has TRBV2 and TRBJ2-7, with 9 bases that match TRBD1. V lost 1 base to trimming and J lost 5 bases; unmatched junction nucleotides: 6. Per the germline V gene, CDR1 is SNHLY and CDR2 is FYNNEI. The length of the CDR3 is 15 residues. This CDR3 is CASSEERQGGNEQYF. The CDR3 nucleotides read TGTGCCAGCAGTGAAGAGCGACAGGGGGGCAACGAGCAGTACTTC.

V is TRBV9 and J is TRBJ1-5; possibly TRBD1 for D (5 bases). The V end lost 5 bases, the J end lost 4 bases, and 10 bases lay between the germline ends. The CDR3 consists of 13 residues. Germline V lookup: CDR1 SGDLS, CDR2 YYNGEE. The CDR3: CASSGGTNQPQHF. CDR3 DNA sequence: TGTGCCAGCAGTGGGGGGACTAATCAGCCCCAGCATTTT.

The chain joins TRBV28 to TRBJ2-3, with D possibly matching TRBD2 (5 bases). The CDR3 runs to 14 residues. Trimming shortened V by 5 bases and J by 2 bases, and 11 bases separated the two germline ends. Germline CDR1 MDHEN, CDR2 SYDVKM. The CDR3 DNA sequence: TGTGCCAGCAGTCCACCGACTAACACAGATACGCAGTATTTT. The encoded protein is CASSPPTNTDTQYF.

The chain employs TRBV12-3 or TRBV12-4 and TRBJ2-7; D is possibly TRBD1 (6 bases). The CDR3 extends over 13 amino acids. Trimming took off 5 bases at V and 7 bases at J, with 15 bases between the two ends. CDR3 in DNA: TGTGCCAGCAGTCCCAGACAGGCTCAAGAGCAGTACTTC. The encoded protein is CASSPRQAQEQYF.

The rearrangement links TRBV9 to TRBJ2-7; TRBD1 matches 8 bases. The CDR3 extends over 15 amino acids. Germline CDR1 SGDLS, CDR2 YYNGEE. Germline trimming cut 4 bases from V and 0 bases from J; bases unmatched to any gene: 6. CDR3 nucleotide sequence: TGTGCCAGCAGCCCGACAGGGGTCACCTCCTACGAGCAGTACTTC. Protein product: CASSPTGVTSYEQYF.

The gene calls are TRBV12-5 and TRBJ2-7; TRBD1 agrees at 10 bases. This CDR3 contains 24 residues. Germline values: CDR1 LGHNT, CDR2 FRNRAP. V lost 0 bases, J lost 3 bases, and 29 bases stayed unmatched. This CDR3 is CASGLVAKMWDRGLDRDVNYEQYF. The CDR3 DNA follows: TGTGCTAGTGGTTTGGTAGCGAAGATGTGGGACAGGGGACTTGACCGTGATGTTAACTACGAGCAGTACTTC. The variable domain in full, with the rest retrieved from reference TRBV12-5 and TRBJ2-7, is DARVTQTPRHKVTEMGQEVTMRCQPILGHNTVFWYRQTMMQGLELLAYFRNRAPLDDSGMPKDRFSAEMPDATLATLKIQPSEPRDSAVYFCASGLVAKMWDRGLDRDVNYEQYFGPGTRLTVT.

V is TRBV28 and J is TRBJ2-3; 8 bases are shared with TRBD1. V shed 6 bases, J shed 5 bases, and the junction held 16 bases outside the gene matches. Germline V CDR1 and CDR2: MDHEN, SYDVKM. The CDR3 covers 17 residues. The CDR3 nucleotides read TGTGCCAGCAGCTATCCCGACAGGGGCGTTCGTGGAGATACGCAGTATTTT. Translated, it gives CASSYPDRGVRGDTQYF.